This TCR beta chain was found in a study of regulatory T cells in long-lasting Graves disease. Time point of the sample: newly diagnosed GD, antithyroid drugs for less than 3 months. Construction of the TCR library relied on RNA isolated from PBMCs. Both iRepertoire HTBI primers and Arm-PCR of CDR3 regions were used to build the TCR beta libraries. One entry per CDR3 protein results from TCRdb running MiXCR on the multiplex PCR reads. The profile covers fewer than 650,000 distinct CDR3 sequences, with roughly 15% appearing a single time and under 20% taken by the ten largest. Looked up from germline, CDR1 is DFQATT and CDR2 is SNEGSKA (reference sequence). CDR3 length equals 13 residues. V was trimmed by 2 bases and J by 7 bases, leaving 15 bases between them. These records were also assigned to another study, of T cells in Graves' hyperthyroidism and ophthalmopathy.

This TCR was sampled from a woman aged 25 to 39 with Graves disease. The input for sequencing was peripheral blood mononuclear cells (PBMCs), taken at new diagnosis, from a patient treated with antithyroid drugs. V gene TRBV20-1 combines with J gene TRBJ2-7; D may be TRBD1 (5 bases). The CDR3 loop is CSARLARAIEQYF. In DNA form, the CDR3 reads TGCAGTGCTAGATTAGCCAGGGCGATTGAGCAGTACTTC.